This is a list of T cell receptor beta chains from one sample in a study of radiotherapy plus CTLA-4 blockade in lung cancer. The table came from immunoSEQ multiplex PCR; TCRdb's copy has only in-frame clones and leaves some out. The table includes roughly 59,000 clones, approximately 70% detected once. The material was peripheral blood, obtained from a patient treated with radiotherapy plus ipilimumab. The receptor source for this set is a human donor with non-small cell lung cancer whose response to radiotherapy plus ipilimumab could not be evaluated. Both conserved end residues are part of each CDR3.

TRBV7-2 | CASSLNRDRIYGYTF
TRBV15 | CATSRGGTTEQYF
TRBV7-9 | CASSFVGAPTDTQYF
TRBV6-5 | CASSYRETQYF
TRBV5-4 | CASSPRENNSPLHF
TRBV7-3 | CASSLPVGELFF
TRBV5-4 | CASSYGGGNTEAFF
TRBV4-1 | CASSQDRSGGAYF
TRBV6-6 | CASRQPAGHTEAFF
TRBV6-5 | CASRPDRLSYNEQFF
TRBV6-1 | CATSDRGLQPQHF
TRBV19 | CASRTPGTGWTGELFF
TRBV7-9 | CASSLDRGQEKLFF
TRBV19 | CAKMQGGTEAFF
TRBV5-4 | CASSQAPSGSTDTQYF
TRBV11-3 | CASSSRTSGRATGTQYF
TRBV27 | CASSKTPGMNTEAFF